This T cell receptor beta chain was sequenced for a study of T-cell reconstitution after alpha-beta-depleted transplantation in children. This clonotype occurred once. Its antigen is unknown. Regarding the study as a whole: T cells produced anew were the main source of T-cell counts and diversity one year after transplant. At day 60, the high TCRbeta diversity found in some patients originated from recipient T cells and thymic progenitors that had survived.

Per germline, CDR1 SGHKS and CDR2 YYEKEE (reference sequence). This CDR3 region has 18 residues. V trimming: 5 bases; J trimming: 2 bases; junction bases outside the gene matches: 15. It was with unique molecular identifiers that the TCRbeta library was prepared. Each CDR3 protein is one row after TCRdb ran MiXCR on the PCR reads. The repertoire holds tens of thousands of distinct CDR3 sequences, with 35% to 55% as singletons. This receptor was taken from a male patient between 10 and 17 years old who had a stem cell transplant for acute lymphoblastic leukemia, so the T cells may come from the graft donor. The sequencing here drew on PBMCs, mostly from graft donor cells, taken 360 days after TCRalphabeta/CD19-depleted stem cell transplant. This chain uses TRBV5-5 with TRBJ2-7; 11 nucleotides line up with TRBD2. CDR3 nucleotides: TGTGCCAGCAGTTTTTTGGGGAAGGGACTAGCGGAGACCTACGAGCAGTACGTC. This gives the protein CASSFLGKGLAETYEQYV.